A selection of T cell receptor beta chains follows, all from one sample in a study of blood T cell repertoires in COVID-19. The protocol was immunoSEQ multiplex PCR, while the TCRdb copy is restricted to in-frame clones and leaves out a portion. The top ten clones hold approximately 2.9% of a sample with 40,000 or so clones, about 90% of them seen once. Sequencing was performed on peripheral blood. The receptors shown here come from a man aged 50 to 60 with active COVID-19. Each CDR3 is given with its conserved first and last residue. The order of the fields is clone size, J gene, CDR3 length, V gene, D gene, CDR3 protein, CDR3 DNA. The D gene is left open where the match is weak. A row's size may be missing; if present it is once, few, many or a size class.

abundance: .; j_gene: TRBJ2-5; len: 16; v_gene: TRBV6-1; d_gene: TRBD2; CDR3aa: CASSEVTRGSQETQYF; CDR3nt: TGTGCCAGCAGTGAAGTCACGCGGGGGAGCCAAGAGACCCAGTACTTC
abundance: .; j_gene: TRBJ2-6; len: 16; v_gene: TRBV7-2; d_gene: TRBD1; CDR3aa: CASSFLGGGGANVLTF; CDR3nt: TGTGCCAGCAGCTTCCTAGGGGGCGGTGGGGCCAACGTCCTGACTTTC
abundance: .; j_gene: TRBJ1-2; len: 14; v_gene: TRBV3-1/TRBV3-2; d_gene: .; CDR3aa: CASSLGLENYGYTF; CDR3nt: TGTGCCAGCAGCCTGGGGCTTGAAAACTATGGCTACACCTTC
abundance: .; j_gene: TRBJ2-7; len: 13; v_gene: TRBV29-1; d_gene: .; CDR3aa: CSVGEQGGYEQYF; CDR3nt: TGCAGCGTGGGGGAACAGGGCGGCTACGAGCAGTACTTC
abundance: .; j_gene: TRBJ2-3; len: 16; v_gene: TRBV6-4; d_gene: TRBD2; CDR3aa: CASSDSAGGSTDTQYF; CDR3nt: TGTGCCAGCAGTGACTCGGCGGGGGGGAGCACAGATACGCAGTATTTT
abundance: once; j_gene: TRBJ2-7; len: 12; v_gene: TRBV29-1; d_gene: TRBD2; CDR3aa: CSVGLLAGDITF; CDR3nt: TGCAGCGTTGGTCTACTAGCGGGGGATATTACATTC
abundance: .; j_gene: TRBJ1-2; len: 12; v_gene: TRBV6-5; d_gene: .; CDR3aa: CASTAGWGGYTF; CDR3nt: TGTGCCAGCACCGCAGGGTGGGGTGGCTACACCTTC
abundance: .; j_gene: TRBJ1-4; len: 14; v_gene: TRBV28; d_gene: .; CDR3aa: CASSFSQRREKLFF; CDR3nt: TGTGCCAGCAGTTTCTCTCAGCGAAGGGAAAAACTGTTTTTT
abundance: .; j_gene: TRBJ1-1; len: 13; v_gene: TRBV29-1; d_gene: .; CDR3aa: CSVTNRVNTEAFF; CDR3nt: TGCAGCGTCACAAACAGGGTGAACACTGAAGCTTTCTTT
abundance: .; j_gene: TRBJ1-1; len: 11; v_gene: TRBV20-1; d_gene: .; CDR3aa: CSANRATEAFF; CDR3nt: TGCAGTGCTAACAGGGCCACTGAAGCTTTCTTT
abundance: .; j_gene: TRBJ1-2; len: 16; v_gene: TRBV6-1; d_gene: .; CDR3aa: CASSEGSGTPIRGYTF; CDR3nt: TGTGCCAGCAGTGAAGGTAGTGGGACACCCATCCGTGGCTACACCTTC
abundance: .; j_gene: TRBJ2-3; len: 15; v_gene: TRBV10-3; d_gene: .; CDR3aa: CAISSGLRSTDTQYF; CDR3nt: TGTGCCATCAGCTCGGGACTCAGAAGCACAGATACGCAGTATTTT
abundance: .; j_gene: TRBJ1-2; len: 15; v_gene: TRBV28; d_gene: TRBD1; CDR3aa: CASSKHDDRGYGYTF; CDR3nt: TGTGCCAGCAGCAAACATGACGACAGGGGGTATGGCTACACCTTC
abundance: .; j_gene: TRBJ2-1; len: 15; v_gene: TRBV4-3; d_gene: .; CDR3aa: CASSQEGAGTNEQFF; CDR3nt: TGCGCCAGCAGCCAAGAAGGGGCCGGTACCAATGAGCAGTTCTTC
abundance: .; j_gene: TRBJ1-1; len: 15; v_gene: TRBV3-1/TRBV3-2; d_gene: .; CDR3aa: CASSQEPGVNTEAFF; CDR3nt: TGTGCCAGCAGCCAAGAGCCAGGGGTGAACACTGAAGCTTTCTTT
abundance: .; j_gene: TRBJ2-7; len: 12; v_gene: TRBV30; d_gene: .; CDR3aa: CAWGAPSYEQYF; CDR3nt: TGTGCCTGGGGGGCCCCCTCCTACGAGCAGTACTTC
abundance: .; j_gene: TRBJ2-3; len: 20; v_gene: TRBV21-1; d_gene: .; CDR3aa: CASSKGLTSGGAVGTDTQYF; CDR3nt: TGTGCCAGCAGCAAGGGATTGACTAGCGGGGGGGCCGTAGGAACTGATACGCAGTATTTT
abundance: .; j_gene: TRBJ2-4; len: 15; v_gene: TRBV6-1; d_gene: TRBD1; CDR3aa: CASSNLGQGSDIQYF; CDR3nt: TGTGCCAGCAGCAACCTCGGACAGGGATCGGACATTCAGTACTTC
abundance: .; j_gene: TRBJ2-7; len: 13; v_gene: TRBV15; d_gene: .; CDR3aa: CATSRGQDYEQYF; CDR3nt: TGTGCCACCAGCAGAGGACAAGACTACGAGCAGTACTTC
abundance: .; j_gene: TRBJ1-4; len: 14; v_gene: TRBV5-1; d_gene: TRBD1; CDR3aa: CASSTGQGREKLFF; CDR3nt: TGCGCCAGCAGCACGGGACAGGGCAGGGAAAAACTGTTTTTT
abundance: .; j_gene: TRBJ2-1; len: 11; v_gene: TRBV6-5; d_gene: .; CDR3aa: CASLGTNEQFF; CDR3nt: TGTGCCAGCCTTGGCACCAATGAGCAGTTCTTC
abundance: .; j_gene: TRBJ1-2; len: 13; v_gene: TRBV6-5; d_gene: .; CDR3aa: CASSPDMYRGYTF; CDR3nt: TGTGCCAGCAGTCCGGACATGTATAGGGGCTACACCTTC
abundance: .; j_gene: TRBJ2-5; len: 16; v_gene: TRBV20-1; d_gene: TRBD2; CDR3aa: CSASPSGGAIGKTQYF; CDR3nt: TGCAGTGCTAGTCCTAGCGGGGGGGCCATTGGGAAGACCCAGTACTTC
abundance: .; j_gene: TRBJ1-3; len: 13; v_gene: TRBV5-8; d_gene: .; CDR3aa: CATVRTSRDTIYF; CDR3nt: TGTGCCACCGTAAGGACCTCGCGGGACACCATATATTTT
abundance: .; j_gene: TRBJ2-1; len: 14; v_gene: TRBV29-1; d_gene: TRBD2; CDR3aa: CSVERTSGFHEQFF; CDR3nt: TGCAGCGTTGAGAGGACTAGCGGCTTCCATGAGCAGTTCTTC
abundance: .; j_gene: TRBJ2-7; len: 16; v_gene: TRBV5-4; d_gene: TRBD1; CDR3aa: CASSSQDRGRTYEQYF; CDR3nt: TGTGCCAGCAGCTCGCAAGACAGGGGGCGAACCTACGAGCAGTACTTC
abundance: .; j_gene: TRBJ1-1; len: 16; v_gene: TRBV7-6; d_gene: .; CDR3aa: CASSPGARGMNTEAFF; CDR3nt: TGTGCCAGCAGCCCCGGCGCTAGAGGCATGAACACTGAAGCTTTCTTT
abundance: .; j_gene: TRBJ1-2; len: 13; v_gene: TRBV19; d_gene: TRBD1; CDR3aa: CASSRDRGIGYTF; CDR3nt: TGTGCCAGTAGTCGGGACAGGGGAATCGGCTACACCTTC
abundance: few; j_gene: TRBJ2-1; len: 15; v_gene: TRBV6-4; d_gene: .; CDR3aa: CASSDSMGGYNEQFF; CDR3nt: TGTGCCAGCAGTGACTCGATGGGGGGTTACAATGAGCAGTTCTTC
abundance: .; j_gene: TRBJ2-7; len: 13; v_gene: TRBV18; d_gene: .; CDR3aa: CASSPQESYEQYF; CDR3nt: TGTGCCAGCTCACCACAAGAGTCCTACGAGCAGTACTTC
abundance: once; j_gene: TRBJ1-1; len: 15; v_gene: TRBV6-6; d_gene: .; CDR3aa: CASSYRPGSTTEAFF; CDR3nt: TGTGCCAGCAGTTACCGTCCGGGGTCAACCACTGAAGCTTTCTTT
abundance: .; j_gene: TRBJ1-1; len: 13; v_gene: TRBV10-3; d_gene: TRBD1; CDR3aa: CAISDQGAAEAFF; CDR3nt: TGTGCCATCAGTGATCAGGGGGCTGCTGAAGCTTTCTTT
abundance: .; j_gene: TRBJ1-1; len: 14; v_gene: TRBV4-3; d_gene: TRBD1; CDR3aa: CASSRQGTNTEAFF; CDR3nt: TGCGCCAGCAGCCGACAGGGCACGAACACTGAAGCTTTCTTT
abundance: .; j_gene: TRBJ1-2; len: 15; v_gene: TRBV19; d_gene: TRBD1; CDR3aa: CASSITGTGPYGYTF; CDR3nt: TGTGCCAGTAGTATCACCGGGACAGGGCCCTATGGCTACACCTTC
abundance: .; j_gene: TRBJ1-5; len: 16; v_gene: TRBV4-1; d_gene: .; CDR3aa: CASSQVSDSGNQPQHF; CDR3nt: TGCGCCAGCAGCCAAGTTTCCGACAGTGGCAATCAGCCCCAGCATTTT
abundance: few; j_gene: TRBJ1-6; len: 15; v_gene: TRBV19; d_gene: .; CDR3aa: CASSHGQTYNSPLHF; CDR3nt: TGTGCCAGTAGCCATGGACAGACTTATAATTCACCCCTCCACTTT
abundance: once; j_gene: TRBJ2-3; len: 17; v_gene: TRBV18; d_gene: TRBD1; CDR3aa: CVSSPPFQGAITDTQYF; CDR3nt: TGTGTCAGCTCACCACCGTTCCAGGGGGCTATCACAGATACGCAGTATTTT
abundance: .; j_gene: TRBJ1-5; len: 14; v_gene: TRBV13; d_gene: .; CDR3aa: CASSLGPINQPQHF; CDR3nt: TGTGCCAGCAGCTTAGGACCTATCAATCAGCCCCAGCATTTT
abundance: .; j_gene: TRBJ2-7; len: 15; v_gene: TRBV5-1; d_gene: TRBD1; CDR3aa: CASSQGDRGLDEQYF; CDR3nt: TGCGCCAGCAGCCAGGGGGACAGGGGCCTGGACGAGCAGTACTTC
abundance: .; j_gene: TRBJ1-5; len: 16; v_gene: TRBV27; d_gene: TRBD1; CDR3aa: CASSLSRTGGNQPQHF; CDR3nt: TGTGCCAGCAGTTTATCGAGGACAGGGGGAAATCAGCCCCAGCATTTT
abundance: .; j_gene: TRBJ2-3; len: 16; v_gene: TRBV6-1; d_gene: TRBD2; CDR3aa: CASSGTERGAPDTQYF; CDR3nt: TGTGCCAGCAGTGGCACCGAGCGGGGGGCTCCAGATACGCAGTATTTT
abundance: once; j_gene: TRBJ1-3; len: 17; v_gene: TRBV6-2/TRBV6-3; d_gene: TRBD1; CDR3aa: CASSTGQAFFSGNTIYF; CDR3nt: TGTGCCAGCAGTACGGGACAGGCGTTCTTCTCTGGAAACACCATATATTTT
abundance: .; j_gene: TRBJ1-1; len: 13; v_gene: TRBV10-3; d_gene: .; CDR3aa: CAITVRENTEAFF; CDR3nt: TGTGCCATCACCGTGAGGGAGAACACTGAAGCTTTCTTT
abundance: .; j_gene: TRBJ1-2; len: 15; v_gene: TRBV4-1; d_gene: TRBD1; CDR3aa: CASSQTGTGGGGYTF; CDR3nt: TGCGCCAGCAGCCAAACCGGGACAGGGGGCGGTGGCTACACCTTC
abundance: .; j_gene: TRBJ1-2; len: 13; v_gene: TRBV6-2/TRBV6-3; d_gene: .; CDR3aa: CASSYAVSPGYTF; CDR3nt: TGTGCCAGCAGTTACGCAGTCTCCCCTGGCTACACCTTC
abundance: .; j_gene: TRBJ2-1; len: 16; v_gene: TRBV5-1; d_gene: .; CDR3aa: CASSLGDRGSYNEQFF; CDR3nt: TGCGCCAGCAGCTTGGGGGATAGGGGGTCCTACAATGAGCAGTTCTTC
abundance: .; j_gene: TRBJ2-7; len: 14; v_gene: TRBV28; d_gene: TRBD1; CDR3aa: CASRPGQGAVEQYF; CDR3nt: TGTGCCAGCAGACCGGGACAGGGGGCAGTCGAGCAGTACTTC
abundance: .; j_gene: TRBJ1-2; len: 15; v_gene: TRBV7-3; d_gene: TRBD1; CDR3aa: CASSPTGAGDYGYTF; CDR3nt: TGTGCCAGCAGCCCCACAGGGGCCGGAGACTATGGCTACACCTTC
abundance: .; j_gene: TRBJ1-2; len: 14; v_gene: TRBV5-4; d_gene: TRBD1; CDR3aa: CASSLDRGWSGYTF; CDR3nt: TGTGCCAGCAGCTTGGACAGGGGCTGGTCTGGCTACACCTTC
abundance: .; j_gene: TRBJ2-6; len: 16; v_gene: TRBV29-1; d_gene: TRBD1; CDR3aa: CSVSLGQGTGANVLTF; CDR3nt: TGCAGCGTTTCCCTGGGACAGGGGACTGGGGCCAACGTCCTGACTTTC
abundance: once; j_gene: TRBJ2-3; len: 15; v_gene: TRBV5-1; d_gene: TRBD2; CDR3aa: CASSSSGGGTDTQYF; CDR3nt: TGCGCCAGCAGCTCTAGCGGGGGGGGCACAGATACGCAGTATTTT